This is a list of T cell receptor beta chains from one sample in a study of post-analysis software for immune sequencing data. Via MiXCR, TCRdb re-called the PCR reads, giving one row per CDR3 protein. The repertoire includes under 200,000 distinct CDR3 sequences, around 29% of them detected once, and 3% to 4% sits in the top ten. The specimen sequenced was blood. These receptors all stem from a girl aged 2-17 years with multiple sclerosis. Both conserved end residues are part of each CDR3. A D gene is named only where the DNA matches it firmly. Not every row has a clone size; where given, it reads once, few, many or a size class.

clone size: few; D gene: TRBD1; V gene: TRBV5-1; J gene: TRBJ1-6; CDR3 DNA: TGCGCCAGCACCGGGACAGGTCTAAATTCACCCCTCCACTTT; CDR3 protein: CASTGTGLNSPLHF
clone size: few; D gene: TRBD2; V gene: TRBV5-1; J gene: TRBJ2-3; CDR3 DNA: TGCGCCAGCGCCTCGGGACTAGCGGCCCTCACAGATACGCAGTATTTT; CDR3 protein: CASASGLAALTDTQYF
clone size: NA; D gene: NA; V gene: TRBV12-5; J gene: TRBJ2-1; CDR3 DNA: TGTGCTAGTGAATGGGACAATGAGCAGTTCTTC; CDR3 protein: CASEWDNEQFF
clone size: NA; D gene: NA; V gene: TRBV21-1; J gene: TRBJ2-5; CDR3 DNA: TGTGCCACCCTCTTGAGCGGGGAAGAGACCCAGTACTTC; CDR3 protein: CATLLSGEETQYF
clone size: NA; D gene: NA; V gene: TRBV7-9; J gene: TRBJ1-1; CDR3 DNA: TGTGCCAGCACCATAGAGTTCACTGAAGCTTTCTTT; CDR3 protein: CASTIEFTEAFF
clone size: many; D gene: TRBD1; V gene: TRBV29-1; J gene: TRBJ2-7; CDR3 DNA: TGCAGCGCCACAGGGGACTACGAGCAGTACTTC; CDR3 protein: CSATGDYEQYF
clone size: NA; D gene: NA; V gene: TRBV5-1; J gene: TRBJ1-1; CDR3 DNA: TGCGCCAGCAGCGGGAGACAGACGAACACTGAAGCTTTCTTT; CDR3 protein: CASSGRQTNTEAFF
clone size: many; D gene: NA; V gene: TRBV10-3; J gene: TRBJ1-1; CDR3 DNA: TGTGCCATCAGTGCCCACAGACTAAGGGTGAGAACTGAAGCTTTCTTT; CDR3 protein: CAISAHRLRVRTEAFF
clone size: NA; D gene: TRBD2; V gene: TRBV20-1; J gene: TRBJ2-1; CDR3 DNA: TGCAGTGCCATGCAGCGGGAGAATGAGCAGTTCTTC; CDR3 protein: CSAMQRENEQFF
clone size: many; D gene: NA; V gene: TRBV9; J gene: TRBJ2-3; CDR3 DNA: TGTGCCAGCAGCGTAGAAGGTGCAGCCGGATACACAGATACGCAGTATTTT; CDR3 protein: CASSVEGAAGYTDTQYF
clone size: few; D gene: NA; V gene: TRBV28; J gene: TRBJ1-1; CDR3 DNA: TGTGCCAGCAGTCTACTCGGGACCCGGGCTTTCTTT; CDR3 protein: CASSLLGTRAFF
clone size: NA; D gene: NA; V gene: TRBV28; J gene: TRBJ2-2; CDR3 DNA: TGTGCCAGCATCAATACGGGACGCCGGAGCGGGGAGCTGTTTTTT; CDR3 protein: CASINTGRRSGELFF
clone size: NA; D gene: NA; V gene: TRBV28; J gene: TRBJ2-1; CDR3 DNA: TGTGCCAGCAACCCGCGGCAGGGGAGGCATGAGCAGTTCTTC; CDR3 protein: CASNPRQGRHEQFF
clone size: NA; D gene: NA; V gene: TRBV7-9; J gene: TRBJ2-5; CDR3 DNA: TGTGCCAGCAGCTCCGACCCCCGGGGGCAAGAGACCCAGTACTTC; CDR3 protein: CASSSDPRGQETQYF
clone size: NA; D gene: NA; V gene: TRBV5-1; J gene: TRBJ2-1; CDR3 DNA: TGTGCCAGCAGGGGGGTAAATGAGCAGTTCTTC; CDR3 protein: CASRGVNEQFF
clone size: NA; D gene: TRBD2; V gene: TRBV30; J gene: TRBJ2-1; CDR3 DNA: TGTGCCTGGAATAGCGGGAGGGCCAACAATGAGCAGTTCTTC; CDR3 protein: CAWNSGRANNEQFF